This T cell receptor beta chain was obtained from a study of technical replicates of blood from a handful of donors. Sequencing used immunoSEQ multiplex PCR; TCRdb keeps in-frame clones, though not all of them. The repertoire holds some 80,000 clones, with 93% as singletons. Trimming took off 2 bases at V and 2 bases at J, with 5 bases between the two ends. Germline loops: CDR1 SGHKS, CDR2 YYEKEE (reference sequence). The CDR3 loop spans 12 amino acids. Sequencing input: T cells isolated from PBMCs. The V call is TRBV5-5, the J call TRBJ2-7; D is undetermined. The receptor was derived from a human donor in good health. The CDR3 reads CASSFIPYEQYF. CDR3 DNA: TGTGCCAGCAGCTTTATCCCCTACGAGCAGTACTTC. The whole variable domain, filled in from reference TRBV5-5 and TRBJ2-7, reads DAGVTQSPTHLIKTRGQQVTLRCSPISGHKSVSWYQQVLGQGPQFIFQYYEKEERGRGNFPDRFSARQFPNYSSELNVNALLLGDSALYLCASSFIPYEQYFGPGTRLTVT.